This T cell receptor beta chain was found in a study of tumor-infiltrating lymphocytes in oesophageal squamous cell carcinoma. From the PCR reads, TCRdb called clonotypes with MiXCR, one entry per CDR3 protein. Of over 15,000 distinct CDR3 sequences listed, around half are singletons. A remark on this clonotype: Mismatch with germline at one junction end may stem from a read error.

The V gene's germline CDR1 is SSHAT and CDR2 FNYEAQ (reference sequence). This CDR3 contains 15 residues. The TCR sequence derives from a female donor with esophageal squamous cell carcinoma. Material for sequencing was esophageal tumor tissue. V and J are TRBV7-7 and TRBJ2-5; 10 bases map to TRBD2. CDR3: CASSLAGGLSETQYF. The CDR3 DNA reads as TGTGCTAGCAGCTTAGCGGGGGGCCTGTCAGAGACCCAGTACTTC.